This T cell receptor beta chain comes out of a study of blood T cells in healthy people across ages. General observations from the study: Long-lived donors had more naive CD4+ cells and higher diversity than aged donors.

The authors ran a second PCR of about 7 to 12 cycles using a sample-barcoded 5' primer and a J-beta primer mix. Each cDNA molecule, via a template-switch adaptor with 12 random nucleotides, was tagged. TCRdb re-called the 5' RACE reads through MiXCR, storing one row per CDR3 protein. The sample contains about 670,000 distinct CDR3 sequences, 40% to 65% of which appear only once. Trimming at V came to 3 bases and at J to 5 bases, leaving 8 bases not matched to a gene. Germline CDR1 reads MNHEY; CDR2 reads SMNVEV (reference sequence). The CDR3 runs to 15 residues. There are many counts of this clonotype. What it binds is unknown. Sample donors were healthy Caucasian individuals that came from Russia, aged 6 to 90.

This TCR came from a woman aged 80 or older in good health. The chain couples TRBV27 to TRBJ2-7, with 9 bases fitting TRBD1. The specimen was blood. The CDR3 spells CASSFPGTGYHEQYF. CDR3 coding DNA: TGTGCCAGCAGTTTTCCAGGGACAGGGTACCACGAGCAGTACTTC.